The 32 T cell receptor beta chains presented below share a single source sample, sequenced in a study of blood T cell repertoires in COVID-19. Assay: immunoSEQ multiplex PCR; the TCRdb copy retains only in-frame clones and omits some. Of about 180,000 clones listed, roughly 87% are singletons. Sequencing input: peripheral blood. The origin of the receptors is a man younger than 35 who had recovered from COVID-19.

The chain recombines TRBV9 with TRBJ2-7; 8 nucleotides line up with TRBD1. Germline CDR1 is SGDLS and CDR2 is YYNGEE. This CDR3 is built from 14 residues. The J segment lost 3 bases and the V segment lost 4 bases, leaving 6 bases of the junction unmatched. The CDR3 protein is CASSIGQGSYEQYF. In nucleotides, the CDR3 is TGTGCCAGCAGCATTGGACAGGGCAGCTACGAGCAGTACTTC.

As to this clone: The same CDR3 also results from other DNA sequences found in this sample. V is TRBV7-2 and J is TRBJ1-1, with 8 bases that match TRBD1. From germline, CDR1 is SGHTA and CDR2 FQGNSA. The V gene end was trimmed by 3 bases and the J gene end by 1 base; junction bases not matched to a gene: 1. There are 14 residues in the CDR3. The DNA for the CDR3 is TGTGCCAGCAGCTTGGGGACAGGGAACACTGAAGCTTTCTTT. Its translation: CASSLGTGNTEAFF. Supplemented by reference TRBV7-2 and TRBJ1-1, the full variable domain reads GAGVSQSPSNKVTEKGKDVELRCDPISGHTALYWYRQSLGQGLEFLIYFQGNSAPDKSGLPSDRFSAERTGGSVSTLTIQRTQQEDSAVYLCASSLGTGNTEAFFGQGTRLTVV.

The chain's CDR3 is CASSQSAGAYEQYF. CDR3 in DNA: TGTGCCAGCAGCCAATCGGCGGGGGCCTACGAGCAGTACTTC. The V gene is TRBV16, the J gene TRBJ2-7; 7 bases are a match to TRBD2. Germline assignment: CDR1 KGHSY and CDR2 FQNENV. This CDR3 region has 14 residues. V was clipped by 0 bases and J by 2 bases; unmatched bases: 1.

The chain carries TRBV3-1 (or the pseudogene TRBV3-2) and TRBJ2-7, with 11 bases identical to TRBD2. V lost 5 bases to trimming and J lost 5 bases; unmatched junction nucleotides: 8. CDR1 is LGHDT, CDR2 YNNKEL, per germline (reference sequence). This CDR3 has 15 amino acids. CDR3 sequence: CASSLVAGGRNEQYF. CDR3 nucleotide sequence: TGTGCCAGCAGCTTGGTAGCGGGAGGGCGGAACGAGCAGTACTTC.

The chain links TRBV29-1 to TRBJ2-7; no clear D gene. Germline CDR1 and CDR2: SQVTM and ANQGSEA. CDR3 length equals 15 residues. The ends were cut back, 0 bases at V and 3 bases at J, with 15 bases in the middle. CDR3 sequence (DNA): TGCAGCGTTGAAGATCCCAACGCGCCGGGCTACGAGCAGTACTTC. As protein: CSVEDPNAPGYEQYF.

The V gene is TRBV6-1, the J gene TRBJ2-7; 10 bases fit TRBD2. Germline-derived CDR1 and CDR2 are MNHNS and SASEGT. V gave up 4 bases and J gave up 0 bases; unmatched junction bases: 12. The CDR3 runs to 18 residues. DNA for the CDR3: TGTGCCAGCAGTGTGGAACCTAGCGGGAGAACGGGCTCCTACGAGCAGTACTTC. Translation gives CASSVEPSGRTGSYEQYF.

J is TRBJ1-1 and V is TRBV12-3 or TRBV12-4; D is unclear. Trimming cost V 6 bases and J 6 bases, with 11 bases left between them. The CDR3 covers 12 residues. CDR3 residues: CASRTLRAEAFF. CDR3 DNA sequence: TGTGCCAGCAGGACCCTGCGGGCTGAAGCTTTCTTT.

This rearrangement joins TRBV10-3 to TRBJ2-1, with TRBD2 matching over 16 bases. V lost 7 bases to trimming and J lost 0 bases; unmatched junction nucleotides: 9. The CDR3 spans 19 residues. Germline CDR1 reads ENHRY; CDR2 reads SYGVKD. This CDR3 is CAINRGGLAGGPSYNEQFF. In DNA, the CDR3 is TGTGCCATCAACCGGGGGGGACTAGCGGGAGGGCCCTCCTACAATGAGCAGTTCTTC.

Note on this clone: At one end the junction does not follow the germline gene, possibly because of a read error. The rearrangement uses TRBV6-5 and TRBJ2-7; D is possibly TRBD2 (6 bases). The germline CDR1 and CDR2 sequences are MNHEY and SVGAGI. This CDR3 is built from 14 residues. The CDR3: CASSSTGDSDEQYF. Here the CDR3 DNA reads TGTGCCAGCAGTTCCACCGGGGACTCCGACGAGCAGTACTTC.

The chain recombines TRBV5-1 with TRBJ2-2; no definite D call. Germline loops: CDR1 SGHRS, CDR2 YFSETQ. Trimming took 0 bases from V and 6 from J, leaving 12 bases between them. The CDR3 covers 15 residues. The CDR3 DNA reads as TGCGCCAGCAGCTTGGTCTTAGTTGGTTCCGGGGAGCTGTTTTTT. Protein: CASSLVLVGSGELFF.

The V and J genes are TRBV3-1 (or the pseudogene TRBV3-2) and TRBJ1-2; D is ambiguous. Germline assignment: CDR1 LGHDT and CDR2 YNNKEL (reference sequence). Trimming took 1 base from V and 5 from J, leaving 11 bases between them. This CDR3 is 14 amino acids long. The CDR3 sequence is CASSQVNGGYGYTF. In DNA form, the CDR3 reads TGTGCCAGCAGCCAAGTGAACGGAGGATATGGCTACACCTTC.

The gene calls are TRBV6-4 and TRBJ2-2; no firm D call. V gave up 4 bases and J gave up 1 base, with 4 bases separating them. Germline values: CDR1 MRHNA, CDR2 SNTAGT. The CDR3 runs 13 residues. Here the CDR3 reads CASSAGNTGELFF. CDR3 coding DNA: TGTGCCAGCAGTGCAGGGAACACCGGGGAGCTGTTTTTT.

For this clone: Distinct nucleotide sequences in the sample also encode this CDR3. This rearrangement joins TRBV18 to TRBJ1-2; D perhaps matches TRBD1 (6 bases). V gave up 2 bases and J gave up 2 bases, with 6 bases separating them. This CDR3 has 13 residues. Germline lookup yields CDR1 KGHSH and CDR2 LQKENI. The CDR3 sequence is CASSPGQNYGYTF. CDR3 DNA sequence: TGTGCCAGCTCACCAGGACAGAACTATGGCTACACCTTC.

The rearrangement uses TRBV5-4 and TRBJ2-3; 10 nucleotides line up with TRBD2. Germline CDR1 and CDR2: SGHNT and YYREEE (reference sequence). Trimming removed 2 bases from V and 0 bases from J; junction bases left unmatched: 3. CDR3 length equals 16 residues. The CDR3 DNA is TGTGCCAGCAGCTTAGCGGGAGGGCGGAGCACAGATACGCAGTATTTT. Translation gives CASSLAGGRSTDTQYF.

The chain is built from TRBV6-5 and TRBJ1-1; D unclear. V was clipped by 5 bases and J by 10 bases, with 17 bases between them. Germline V gene sequence: CDR1 MNHEY, CDR2 SVGAGI. This CDR3 has 13 residues. The CDR3 sequence: CASSPPWGVSAFF. CDR3 DNA sequence: TGTGCCAGCAGTCCTCCTTGGGGAGTGTCAGCTTTCTTT.

The rearrangement uses TRBV21-1 and TRBJ1-1; TRBD1 was called by the table and not checked on the DNA. TRBV21-1 is tagged as a pseudogene. CDR3 length: 16 residues. The CDR3 DNA reads TGTGCCAGCAGGGGACAGGGAAAAATCGGGAACACTGAAGCTTTCTTT. Amino acid sequence: CASRGQGKIGNTEAFF.

The J gene is TRBJ1-5, the V gene TRBV11-2, with a possible D match to TRBD1 (6 bases). The CDR3 totals 14 residues. V lost 4 bases and J lost 3, with 10 bases in between. The germline V gene has CDR1 SGHAT and CDR2 FQNNGV. The CDR3 reads CASSSGTSNQPQHF. In nucleotides, the CDR3 is TGTGCCAGCAGCTCCGGGACATCCAATCAGCCCCAGCATTTT.

This clone was counted once. This chain uses TRBV27 with TRBJ1-2; a possible D gene is TRBD1 (5 bases). CDR3 length: 15 residues. In germline, CDR1 is MNHEY, CDR2 SMNVEV (reference sequence). V was shortened by 0 bases and J by 5 bases, with 13 bases between the two germline ends. The CDR3 nucleotides read TGTGCCAGCAGTTTATCGGGGCCTGCCGTATATGGCTACACCTTC. Translating gives CASSLSGPAVYGYTF.

V gene TRBV24-1 combines with J gene TRBJ1-2; D gene unclear. Trimming stripped 6 bases from V and 2 bases from J, with 9 bases between. Germline V gene data show CDR1 as KGHDR and CDR2 as SFDVKD. This CDR3 has 13 amino acids. DNA for the CDR3: TGTGCCACCAGTCTCCGACAAAACTATGGCTACACCTTC. Translating gives CATSLRQNYGYTF.

The V gene is TRBV6-1, the J gene TRBJ2-2; TRBD2 matches 7 bases. This CDR3 is built from 18 residues. Germline V CDR1 and CDR2: MNHNS, SASEGT. V shed 3 bases, J shed 3 bases, and the junction held 13 bases outside the gene matches. The CDR3 bases are TGTGCCAGCAGTGACGCCCCGCGCGGGAGTTGGTACACCGGGGAGCTGTTTTTT. This gives the protein CASSDAPRGSWYTGELFF.

This rearrangement joins TRBV27 to TRBJ2-1, with D maybe TRBD2 (5 bases). The ends were cut back, 5 bases at V and 3 bases at J, with 8 bases in the middle. Germline loops: CDR1 MNHEY, CDR2 SMNVEV (reference sequence). This CDR3 contains 13 residues. The CDR3 reads CASSDYFYNEQFF. The CDR3 DNA sequence: TGTGCCAGCAGTGACTATTTCTACAATGAGCAGTTCTTC.

The genes are TRBV7-9 and TRBJ2-5, with D possibly being TRBD1 (5 bases). Deletions cut 2 bases from V and 5 bases from J, with 12 bases between. CDR3 length equals 14 residues. From germline, CDR1 is SEHNR and CDR2 FQNEAQ (reference sequence). In nucleotides, the CDR3 is TGTGCCAGCAGCTTATGGGGTGGGGCGGAGACCCAGTACTTC. Translated, it gives CASSLWGGAETQYF. Based on the CDR3 plus reference TRBV7-9 and TRBJ2-5, the full variable domain is DTGVSQNPRHKITKRGQNVTFRCDPISEHNRLYWYRQTLGQGPEFLTYFQNEAQLEKSRLLSDRFSAERPKGSFSTLEIQRTEQGDSAMYLCASSLWGGAETQYFGPGTRLLVL.

V is TRBV7-9 and J is TRBJ2-1, with D perhaps TRBD2 (6 bases). Germline CDR1 is SEHNR and CDR2 is FQNEAQ (reference sequence). V dropped 10 bases and J dropped 2 bases, with 15 bases sitting between them. CDR3 length: 14 residues. This chain's CDR3 is CATKSGRTYNEQFF. The CDR3 nucleotides are TGTGCCACCAAATCCGGGAGAACCTACAATGAGCAGTTCTTC.

The rearrangement joins TRBV5-8 to TRBJ2-2; a possible D gene is TRBD2 (6 bases). The CDR3 is made up of 14 amino acids. Trimming took 2 bases from V and 7 from J, leaving 12 bases between them. The germline V gene encodes CDR1 SGHTS and CDR2 YDEGEE. The CDR3 is CASSFGVRGGELFF. Here the CDR3 DNA reads TGTGCCAGCAGCTTTGGCGTGCGGGGCGGGGAGCTGTTTTTT.

The chain carries TRBV10-3 and TRBJ1-2, with 12 positions matching TRBD1. The J segment lost 5 bases and the V segment lost 10 bases, leaving 5 bases of the junction unmatched. The germline gives CDR1 ENHRY, CDR2 SYGVKD. This CDR3 has 13 amino acids. This CDR3 reads CATGTGGPYGYTF. The CDR3, as DNA: TGTGCCACGGGGACAGGGGGCCCATATGGCTACACCTTC.

This chain connects TRBV30 to TRBJ1-1, with D unresolved. The V and J ends lost 0 bases and 1 base respectively, with 18 bases between them. This CDR3 region has 17 residues. Per germline, CDR1 GTSNPN and CDR2 SVGIG (reference sequence). The CDR3 loop is CAWSVLRRGSENTEAFF. As DNA, the CDR3 is TGTGCCTGGAGTGTACTGCGTCGGGGATCAGAGAACACTGAAGCTTTCTTT.

This clone was observed a few times. CDR3 sequence: CASRSGGDEQFF. CDR3 nucleotides: TGTGCCAGCAGGTCGGGCGGGGATGAGCAGTTCTTC. The rearrangement joins TRBV7-3 to TRBJ2-1, with D possibly being TRBD2 (6 bases). The CDR3 length is 12 residues. Trimming stripped 6 bases from V and 8 bases from J, with 11 bases between. Germline V gene lookup returns CDR1 SGHTA and CDR2 FQGTGA.

The table lists this clone with a count of one. The J gene is TRBJ2-7, the V gene TRBV11-1, with TRBD2 matching 12 bases. CDR3 length: 15 residues. CDR1 is SGHAT and CDR2 is FQDESV in the germline V gene (reference sequence). V shed 6 bases and J 0 bases; nucleotides not matched to a gene: 3. The CDR3 sequence: CASRPGLAGSYEQYF. CDR3 sequence (DNA): TGTGCCAGCAGACCGGGACTAGCGGGCTCCTACGAGCAGTACTTC.

CDR3 nucleotide sequence: TGTGCCAGCAGCCCGGACTCGTGGGGGGGCGAAGAGACCCAGTACTTC. Residues: CASSPDSWGGEETQYF. The chain is built from TRBV5-5 and TRBJ2-5; tentatively, D is TRBD2 (7 bases). Trimming took 4 bases from V and 3 from J, leaving 19 bases between them. Germline V gives CDR1 SGHKS, CDR2 YYEKEE (reference sequence). CDR3 length: 16 amino acids. Variable domain in full (rest from reference TRBV5-5 and TRBJ2-5): DAGVTQSPTHLIKTRGQQVTLRCSPISGHKSVSWYQQVLGQGPQFIFQYYEKEERGRGNFPDRFSARQFPNYSSELNVNALLLGDSALYLCASSPDSWGGEETQYFGPGTRLLVL.

The gene calls are TRBV14 and TRBJ2-1, with 10 bases matching TRBD1. The CDR3 spans 17 residues. V lost 4 bases to trimming and J lost 6 bases; unmatched junction nucleotides: 12. Germline V gene data show CDR1 as SGHDN and CDR2 as FVKESK. The CDR3 here is CASSRKRGTGVFNEQFF. The CDR3 region has the DNA TGTGCCAGCAGCCGAAAAAGGGGGACAGGGGTTTTCAATGAGCAGTTCTTC.

The rearrangement links TRBV19 to TRBJ2-7; weak D call: TRBD1 (5 bases). From germline, CDR1 is LNHDA and CDR2 SQIVND (reference sequence). V lost 6 bases, J lost 0 bases, and 9 bases lay in between. The CDR3 runs to 13 residues. CDR3 region: CASRTESSYEQYF. CDR3 nucleotides: TGTGCCAGTAGGACAGAGAGCTCCTACGAGCAGTACTTC.

The J gene is TRBJ2-7, the V gene TRBV29-1; D might be TRBD1 (6 bases). Germline CDR1 and CDR2: SQVTM and ANQGSEA. The CDR3 runs 13 residues. Trimming removed 4 bases from V and 0 bases from J, with 10 bases in between. CDR3 nucleotide sequence: TGCAGCGTTGCCAGGGGCACCTCCTACGAGCAGTACTTC. This translates into CSVARGTSYEQYF.